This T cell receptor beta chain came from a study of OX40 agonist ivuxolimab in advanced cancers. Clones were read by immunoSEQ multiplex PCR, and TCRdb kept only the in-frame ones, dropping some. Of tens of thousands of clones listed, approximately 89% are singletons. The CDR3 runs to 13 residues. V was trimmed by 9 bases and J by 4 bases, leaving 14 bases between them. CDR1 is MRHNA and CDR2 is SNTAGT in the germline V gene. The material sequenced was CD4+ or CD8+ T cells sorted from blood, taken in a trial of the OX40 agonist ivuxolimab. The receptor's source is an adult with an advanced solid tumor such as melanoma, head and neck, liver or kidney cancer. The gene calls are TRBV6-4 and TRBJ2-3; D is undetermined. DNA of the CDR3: TGTGCCAGTTCAGCCCAGGCAGCAGATACGCAGTATTTT. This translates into CASSAQAADTQYF.